This TCR beta chain is from a study of tumor-infiltrating lymphocytes in localized non-small cell lung cancer. In the study overall: Resected tumor was paired with non-adjacent uninvolved lung from the same patient.

For this clone: Its antigen is still unknown.

Clones were sequenced by immunoSEQ multiplex PCR, and TCRdb holds only the in-frame ones, with some missing. The data hold under 15,000 clones, with over 80% observed a single time. The V gene lost 8 bases and the J gene lost 0 bases, with 7 bases spanning the gap. In germline, CDR1 is MNHNS, CDR2 SASEGT. CDR3 length: 13 residues. General study findings and limits: Tumor T-cell fraction from TCR sequencing was not associated with recurrence-free survival (p = 0.61). Compared with uninvolved lung, tumors showed higher T cell infiltration by TCRbeta sequencing.

The chain has TRBV6-1 and TRBJ1-4; D ambiguous. Sequencing was performed on lung tumor tissue. The source is a human donor with non-small cell lung cancer. The CDR3 nucleotides read TGTGCCAGCGGCGAGGCAACTAATGAAAAACTGTTTTTT. It encodes CASGEATNEKLFF.